This paragraph reports one TCR beta chain. The data stem from a study of blood T cell repertoires in COVID-19. This CDR3 region has 14 residues. V lost 6 bases to trimming and J lost 4 bases, with 15 bases between them. CDR1 MNHEY and CDR2 SVGEGT come from the germline V gene. Authors' processing steps: Nucleated cell counts were estimated from reference gene primer amplification. Method: immunoSEQ multiplex PCR; TCRdb's copy keeps in-frame clones and lacks some. V, J and clone size reflect that table, while D and trimming were determined from the DNA. The sample gives around 300,000 clones, more than 75% of which show up once; 1% is in the top ten.

The rearrangement joins TRBV6-2 or TRBV6-3 to TRBJ1-2; D not resolved. This receptor was identified in a man over 45 with active or convalescent COVID-19. Sequencing input: peripheral blood. This CDR3 is CASSPRGSLYGYTF. The CDR3, as DNA: TGTGCCAGCAGCCCCCGAGGTTCCCTCTATGGCTACACCTTC.